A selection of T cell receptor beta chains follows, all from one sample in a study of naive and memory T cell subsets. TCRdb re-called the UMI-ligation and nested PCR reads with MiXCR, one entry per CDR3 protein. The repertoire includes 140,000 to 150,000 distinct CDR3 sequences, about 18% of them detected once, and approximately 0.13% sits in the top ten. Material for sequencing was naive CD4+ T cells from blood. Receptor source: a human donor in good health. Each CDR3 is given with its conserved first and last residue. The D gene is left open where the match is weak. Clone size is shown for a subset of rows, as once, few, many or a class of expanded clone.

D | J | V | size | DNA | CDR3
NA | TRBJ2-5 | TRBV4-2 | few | TGTGCCAGCAGCCAAGTCTGGGGCACGGACCAAGAGACCCAGTACTTC | CASSQVWGTDQETQYF
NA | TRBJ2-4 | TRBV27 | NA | TGTGCCAGCAGTTCTGGCGGCACTCTAGCCAAAAACATTCAGTACTTC | CASSSGGTLAKNIQYF
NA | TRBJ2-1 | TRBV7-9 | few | TGTGCCAGCAGCCGCGACAGCTTATACAATGAGCAGTTCTTC | CASSRDSLYNEQFF
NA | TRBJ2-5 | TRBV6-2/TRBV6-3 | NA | TGTGCCAGCAGACCCGGGTGGGGGGAAGAGACCCAGTACTTC | CASRPGWGEETQYF
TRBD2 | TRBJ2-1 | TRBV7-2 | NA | TGTGCCAGCAGCTTACCTCCGGCCCTAGCGGGGATATACAATGAGCAGTTCTTC | CASSLPPALAGIYNEQFF
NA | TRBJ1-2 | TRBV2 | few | TGTGCCAGCAGTACCCACAGTGGATATGGCTACACCTTC | CASSTHSGYGYTF
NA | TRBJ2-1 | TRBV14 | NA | TGTGCCAGCAGCCAGCGGGACCCGAGGAGCGATGAGCAGTTCTTC | CASSQRDPRSDEQFF
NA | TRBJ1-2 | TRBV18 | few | TGTGCCAGCTCACCCCGGGAGACGACCTTCTCTGCCTATGGCTACACCTTC | CASSPRETTFSAYGYTF
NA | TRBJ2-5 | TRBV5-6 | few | TGTGCCAGCAGCTTGATGGCTATTGAGGAGACCCAGTACTTC | CASSLMAIEETQYF
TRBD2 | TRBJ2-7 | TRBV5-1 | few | TGCGCCAGCAGCAAACCGCCCGGGACTAGCGGGGGAGGGTTCCCCTACGAGCAGTACTTC | CASSKPPGTSGGGFPYEQYF
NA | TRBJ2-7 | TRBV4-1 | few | TGCGCCAGCAGCCAAAACGAGGGGGGTCCGATATCCTACGAGCAGTACTTC | CASSQNEGGPISYEQYF
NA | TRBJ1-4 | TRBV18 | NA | TGTGCCAGCTCACCAAGGACAGCGGGATTGTCTGAAAAACTGTTTTTT | CASSPRTAGLSEKLFF
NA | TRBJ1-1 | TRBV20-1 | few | TGCAGTGCTAGTCGTACCGGTGGTCTTGAAGCTTTCTTT | CSASRTGGLEAFF
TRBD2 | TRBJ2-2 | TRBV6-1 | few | TGTGCCACACCACTAGCGGGAGATTTTACCGGGGAGCTGTTTTTT | CATPLAGDFTGELFF
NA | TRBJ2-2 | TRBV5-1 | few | TGCGCCAGCAGCTTGGTAGGGCTCGACACCGGGGAGCTGTTTTTT | CASSLVGLDTGELFF
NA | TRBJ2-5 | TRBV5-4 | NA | TGTGCCAGCAGCTTGGACCCGGAGCGAAAAGAGACCCAGTACTTC | CASSLDPERKETQYF
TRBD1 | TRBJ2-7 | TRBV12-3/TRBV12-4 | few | TGTGCCAGCAGTGGGGGACAGGGGGCGAAACAGTACTTC | CASSGGQGAKQYF
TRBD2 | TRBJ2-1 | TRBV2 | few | TGTGCCAGCAGTGAAGCAGGACTAGCGGGAGGGAATGAGCAGTTCTTC | CASSEAGLAGGNEQFF
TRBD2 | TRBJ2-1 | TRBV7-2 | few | TGTGCCAGCAGCTTAGTAGCGGGAGTTTTGGGTGAGCAGTTCTTC | CASSLVAGVLGEQFF
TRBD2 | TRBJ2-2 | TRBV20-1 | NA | TGCAGTGCTAGAATGGTACAGGGGAGACTAGCGGGAACCGGGGAGCTGTTTTTT | CSARMVQGRLAGTGELFF
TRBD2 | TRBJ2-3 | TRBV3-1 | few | TGTGCCAGCAGCCAGACTAGCGGGGCCAGCTATACGCAGTATTTT | CASSQTSGASYTQYF
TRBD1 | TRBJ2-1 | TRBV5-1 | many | TGCGCCAGCAGCCGCCTCCCACAGGGGGCTGGTGTGAATGAGCAGTTCTTC | CASSRLPQGAGVNEQFF
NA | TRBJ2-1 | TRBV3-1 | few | TGTGCCAGCAGCCAAGAACGTAGCTCCTACAATGAGCAGTTCTTC | CASSQERSSYNEQFF
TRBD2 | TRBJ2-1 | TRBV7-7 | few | TGTGCCAGCAGCTTCATTGGCGGGAGTTTGAATGAGCAGTTCTTC | CASSFIGGSLNEQFF
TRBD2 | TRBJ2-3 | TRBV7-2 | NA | TGTGCCAGCAGCTTAGCTAGTCGCCGGACTAGCGGGCCGCGGGATACGCAGTATTTT | CASSLASRRTSGPRDTQYF
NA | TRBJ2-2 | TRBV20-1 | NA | TGCAGTGCTAAAGACAGAGGAAACACCGGGGAGCTGTTTTTT | CSAKDRGNTGELFF
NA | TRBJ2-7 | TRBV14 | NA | TGTGCCAGCAGCCCATGGACCGGGGGTCTCGAGCAGTACTTC | CASSPWTGGLEQYF
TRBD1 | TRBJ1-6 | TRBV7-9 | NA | TGTGCCAGCAGTGGGACAGGGAATTCACCCCTCCACTTT | CASSGTGNSPLHF
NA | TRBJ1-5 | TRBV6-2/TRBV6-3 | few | TGTGCCAGCAGCTCCTTCGGGCAGGGGAAACAGCCCCAGCATTTT | CASSSFGQGKQPQHF
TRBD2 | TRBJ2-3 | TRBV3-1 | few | TGTGCCAGCAGCCAACGAGCGGGAGGGCCAGCAGATACGCAGTATTTT | CASSQRAGGPADTQYF
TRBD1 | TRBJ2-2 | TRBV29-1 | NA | TGCAGCGTGGGACAGGGACCGAACACCGGGGAGCTGTTTTTT | CSVGQGPNTGELFF
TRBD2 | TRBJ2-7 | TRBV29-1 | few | TGCAGCTCGAAGACTAGCAACTACGAGCAGTACTTC | CSSKTSNYEQYF
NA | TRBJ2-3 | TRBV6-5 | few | TGTGCCAGCCGGGGCGGGATAAGCACAGATACGCAGTATTTT | CASRGGISTDTQYF
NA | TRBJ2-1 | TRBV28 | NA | TGTGCCAGCAGCTGGACTCAGGCGATCTACAATGAGCAGTTCTTC | CASSWTQAIYNEQFF
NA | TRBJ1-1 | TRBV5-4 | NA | TGTGCCAGCAGCTTGCAGGGGAGGGTTTCGGGTGCTGAAGCTTTCTTT | CASSLQGRVSGAEAFF
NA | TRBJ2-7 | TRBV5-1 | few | TGCGCCAGCAAACGGGAGTACGAGCAGTACTTC | CASKREYEQYF
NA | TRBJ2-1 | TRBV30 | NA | TGTGCCTGGAGACAGACTTACAATGAGCAGTTCTTC | CAWRQTYNEQFF